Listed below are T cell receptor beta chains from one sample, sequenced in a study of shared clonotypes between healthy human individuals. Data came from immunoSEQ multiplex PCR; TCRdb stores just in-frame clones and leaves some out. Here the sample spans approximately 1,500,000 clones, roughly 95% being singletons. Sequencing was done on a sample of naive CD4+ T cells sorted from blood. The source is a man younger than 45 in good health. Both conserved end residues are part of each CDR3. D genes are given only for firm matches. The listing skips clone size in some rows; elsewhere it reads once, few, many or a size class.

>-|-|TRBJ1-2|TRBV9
TGTGCCAGCAGCGCTAGTGGGGGGCAGCGTGGCTACACCTTC
CASSASGGQRGYTF
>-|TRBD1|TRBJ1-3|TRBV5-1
TGCGCCAGCAAGAACGACAGGGGGCTAGGAAACACCATATATTTT
CASKNDRGLGNTIYF
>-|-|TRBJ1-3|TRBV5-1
TGCGCCAGCAGGCGAGCCTTGGACTCTGGAAACACCATATATTTT
CASRRALDSGNTIYF
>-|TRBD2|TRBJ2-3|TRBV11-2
TGTGCCAGCAGCCCCGGGACTAGCGGCACAGATACGCAGTATTTT
CASSPGTSGTDTQYF
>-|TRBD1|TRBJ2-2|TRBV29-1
TGCAGCGGGAAGGACAGGAACGCCGGGGAGCTGTTTTTT
CSGKDRNAGELFF
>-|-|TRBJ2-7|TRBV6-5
TGTGCCAGCAATCAAGGGGGGTACGAGCAGTACTTC
CASNQGGYEQYF
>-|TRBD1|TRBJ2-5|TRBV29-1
TGCAGCGTTGAAGGGGGGACAGGAGAGTACCAAGAGACCCAGTACTTC
CSVEGGTGEYQETQYF
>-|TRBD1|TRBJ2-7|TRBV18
TGTGCCAGCTCACCGCTTGGACAGGGCGATTACGAGCAGTACTTC
CASSPLGQGDYEQYF
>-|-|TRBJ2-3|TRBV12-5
TGTGCTAGTGCATCCGCCACAGATACGCAGTATTTT
CASASATDTQYF
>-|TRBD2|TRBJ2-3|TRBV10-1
TGCGCCAGCAGCGCGGGACTAGCGGGAGGGAAGGATACGCAGTATTTT
CASSAGLAGGKDTQYF
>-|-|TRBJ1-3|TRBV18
TGTGCCAGCTCACCTTCGAGGGGAGGAAACACCATATATTTT
CASSPSRGGNTIYF
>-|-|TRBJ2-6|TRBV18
TGTGCCAGCTCACCACTCAATGCCGGGGCCAACGTCCTGACTTTC
CASSPLNAGANVLTF
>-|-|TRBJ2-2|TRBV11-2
TGTGCCAGCAGCTTAGCCCTACCTAAGGTCCGGGAGCTGTTTTTT
CASSLALPKVRELFF
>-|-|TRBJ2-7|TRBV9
TGTGCCAGCAGCGTAGGGTGGCGGCTTAACTACGAGCAGTACTTC
CASSVGWRLNYEQYF
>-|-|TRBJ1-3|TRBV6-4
TGTGCCAGCAGTTGGTTTCTGAGCTCTGGAAACACCATATATTTT
CASSWFLSSGNTIYF
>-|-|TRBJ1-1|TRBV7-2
TGTGCCAGCAGCCCTCCTAGGGGCCCCTTT
CASSPPRGPF
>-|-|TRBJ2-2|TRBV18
TGTGCCAGCTCAGAGGAGGCGGTGAACACCGGGGAGCTGTTTTTT
CASSEEAVNTGELFF
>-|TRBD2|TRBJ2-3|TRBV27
TGTGCCAGCGCGCGGGAGGGCACAGATACGCAGTATTTT
CASAREGTDTQYF
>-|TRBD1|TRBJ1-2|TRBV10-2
TGCGCCAGCAGTTCGGGACAGCTCGGTGGCTACACCTTC
CASSSGQLGGYTF
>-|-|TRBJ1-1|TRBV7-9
TGTGCCAGCAGCTTAGCGGGGGCGACTGAAGCTTTCTTT
CASSLAGATEAFF
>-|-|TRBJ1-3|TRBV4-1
TGCGCCAGCAGCCAAGATAATCCGAGGTACGGAAACACCATATATTTT
CASSQDNPRYGNTIYF
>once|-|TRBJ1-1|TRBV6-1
TGTGCCAGCAGCACTACAGGGTTTGGGAACACTGAAGCTTTCTTT
CASSTTGFGNTEAFF